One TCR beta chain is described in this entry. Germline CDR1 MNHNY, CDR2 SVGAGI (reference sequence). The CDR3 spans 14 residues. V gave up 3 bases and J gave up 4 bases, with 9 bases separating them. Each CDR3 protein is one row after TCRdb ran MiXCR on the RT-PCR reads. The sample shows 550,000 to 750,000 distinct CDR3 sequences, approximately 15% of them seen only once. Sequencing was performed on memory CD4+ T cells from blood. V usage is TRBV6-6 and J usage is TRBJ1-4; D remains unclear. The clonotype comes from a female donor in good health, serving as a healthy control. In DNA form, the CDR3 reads TGTGCCAGCAGTTATCGGCAGTTTAATGAAAAACTGTTTTTT. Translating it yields CASSYRQFNEKLFF.